This entry describes one T cell receptor (beta chain). Authors' data handling: Amplification of reference gene primers was used by the study to estimate nucleated cell counts. Sequencing was performed with immunoSEQ multiplex PCR; in TCRdb, only in-frame clones are kept and a portion is missing. Clone size and the V and J calls come from that table; the DNA yielded D and trimming. The repertoire holds 250,000 or so clones, with around 88% as singletons. The data were taken from a study of blood T cell repertoires in COVID-19. The overall study: The origin of the acute and convalescent COVID-19 samples was the United States, Italy and Spain. PBMCs, B-cell-depleted T cells, or T cells were the source of the cDNA or gDNA that made up the material.

Seattle researchers signed up patients amid active infection and tracked them longitudinally. V was pared by 5 bases and J by 14 bases, with 13 bases between. Germline V gene lookup returns CDR1 SEHNR and CDR2 FQNEAQ (reference sequence). The CDR3 extends over 11 amino acids. The TCR was taken from a woman younger than 45 with COVID-19, enrolled during active disease. The sample comprised peripheral blood. The chain combines TRBV7-9 with TRBJ2-1; no firm D call. CDR3 bases: TGTGCCAGCAGCCTCGTGCTGCCGGAGTTCTTC. It is translated as CASSLVLPEFF. The full variable domain, with the rest looked up from reference TRBV7-9 and TRBJ2-1, is DTGVSQNPRHKITKRGQNVTFRCDPISEHNRLYWYRQTLGQGPEFLTYFQNEAQLEKSRLLSDRFSAERPKGSFSTLEIQRTEQGDSAMYLCASSLVLPEFFGPGTRLTVL.